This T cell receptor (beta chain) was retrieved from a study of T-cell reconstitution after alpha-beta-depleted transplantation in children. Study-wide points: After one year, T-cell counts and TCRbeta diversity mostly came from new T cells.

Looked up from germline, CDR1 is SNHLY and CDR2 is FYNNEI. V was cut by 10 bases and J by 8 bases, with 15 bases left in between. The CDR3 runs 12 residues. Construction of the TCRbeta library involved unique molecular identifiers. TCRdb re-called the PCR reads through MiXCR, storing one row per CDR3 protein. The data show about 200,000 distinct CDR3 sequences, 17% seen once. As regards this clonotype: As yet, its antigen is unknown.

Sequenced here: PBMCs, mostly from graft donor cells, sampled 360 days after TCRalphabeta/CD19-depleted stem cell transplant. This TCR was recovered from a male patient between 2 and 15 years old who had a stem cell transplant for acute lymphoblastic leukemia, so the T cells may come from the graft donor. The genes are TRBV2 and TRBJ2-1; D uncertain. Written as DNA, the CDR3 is TGTGCCACGTCCTCGGCGGTCGATGAGCAGTTCTTC. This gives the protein CATSSAVDEQFF.